This entry concerns a single T cell receptor beta chain. The same CDR3 is also encoded by other DNA sequences in this sample. These data originate in a study of T cells after somatic rescue of genetic block. Sequenced by immunoSEQ multiplex PCR; TCRdb stores in-frame clones only, minus some. The data contain 9,500 to 12,000 clones, nearly 80% of them singletons. Germline CDR1 SGHNT, CDR2 YENEEA. The CDR3 length is 17 residues. V lost 2 bases, J lost 3 bases, and 10 bases stayed unmatched. The receptor was derived from a boy aged 5-17 years. Sequenced: peripheral blood mononuclear cells (PBMCs). This rearrangement joins TRBV11-3 to TRBJ2-3; 8 bases fit TRBD2. CDR3 sequence: CASSLTSGTRGTDTQYF. The DNA for the CDR3 is TGTGCCAGCAGCTTAACGTCAGGGACTAGGGGTACAGATACGCAGTATTTT. Full variable domain (missing parts from reference TRBV11-3 and TRBJ2-3): EAGVVQSPRYKIIEKKQPVAFWCNPISGHNTLYWYLQNLGQGPELLIRYENEEAVDDSQLPKDRFSAERLKGVDSTLKIQPAELGDSAVYLCASSLTSGTRGTDTQYFGPGTRLTVL.